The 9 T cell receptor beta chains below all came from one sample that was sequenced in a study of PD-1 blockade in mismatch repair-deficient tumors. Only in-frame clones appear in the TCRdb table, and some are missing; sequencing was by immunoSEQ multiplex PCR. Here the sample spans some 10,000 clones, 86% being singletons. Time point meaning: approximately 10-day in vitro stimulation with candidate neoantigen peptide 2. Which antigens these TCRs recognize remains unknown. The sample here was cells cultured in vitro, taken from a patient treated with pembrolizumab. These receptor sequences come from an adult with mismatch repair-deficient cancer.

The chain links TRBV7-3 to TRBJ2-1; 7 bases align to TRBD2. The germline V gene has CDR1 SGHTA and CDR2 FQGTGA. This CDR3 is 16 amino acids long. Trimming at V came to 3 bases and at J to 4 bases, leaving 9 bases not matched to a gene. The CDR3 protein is CASSFKAGRGYNEQFF. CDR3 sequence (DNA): TGTGCCAGCAGCTTTAAAGCGGGAAGAGGGTACAATGAGCAGTTCTTC.

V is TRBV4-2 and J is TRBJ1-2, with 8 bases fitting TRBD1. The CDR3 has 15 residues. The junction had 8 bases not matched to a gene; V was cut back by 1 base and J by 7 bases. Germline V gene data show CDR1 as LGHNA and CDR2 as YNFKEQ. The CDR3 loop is CASSQVTGGHGGYTF. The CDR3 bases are TGTGCCAGCAGCCAAGTCACAGGGGGTCACGGTGGCTACACCTTC.

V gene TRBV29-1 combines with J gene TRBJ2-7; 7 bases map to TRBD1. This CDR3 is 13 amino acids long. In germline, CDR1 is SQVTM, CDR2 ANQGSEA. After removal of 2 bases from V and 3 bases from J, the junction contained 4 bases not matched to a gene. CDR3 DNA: TGCAGCGTTGAACGGACAGGATACTACGAGCAGTACTTC. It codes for CSVERTGYYEQYF.

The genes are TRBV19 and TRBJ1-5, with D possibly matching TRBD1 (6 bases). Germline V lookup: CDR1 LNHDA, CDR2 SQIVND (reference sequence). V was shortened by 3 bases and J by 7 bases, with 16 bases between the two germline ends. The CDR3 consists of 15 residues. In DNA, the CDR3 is TGTGCCAGTAGTATTTGGGGGGCGCTTGGGCAGCCCCAGCATTTT. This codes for CASSIWGALGQPQHF. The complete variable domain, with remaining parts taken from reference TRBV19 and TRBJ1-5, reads DGGITQSPKYLFRKEGQNVTLSCEQNLNHDAMYWYRQDPGQGLRLIYYSQIVNDFQKGDIAEGYSVSREKKESFPLTVTSAQKNPTAFYLCASSIWGALGQPQHFGDGTRLSIL.

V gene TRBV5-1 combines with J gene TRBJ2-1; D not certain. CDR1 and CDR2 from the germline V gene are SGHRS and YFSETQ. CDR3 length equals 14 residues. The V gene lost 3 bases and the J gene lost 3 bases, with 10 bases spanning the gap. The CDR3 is CASSSSSFYNEQFF. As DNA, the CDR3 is TGCGCCAGCAGCTCGAGTAGTTTCTACAATGAGCAGTTCTTC.

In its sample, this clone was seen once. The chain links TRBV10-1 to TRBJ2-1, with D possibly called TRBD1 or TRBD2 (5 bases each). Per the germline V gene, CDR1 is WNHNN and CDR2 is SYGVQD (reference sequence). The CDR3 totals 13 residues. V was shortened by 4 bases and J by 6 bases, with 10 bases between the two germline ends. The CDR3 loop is CASSVGRFNEQFF. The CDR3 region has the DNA TGCGCCAGCAGTGTGGGACGATTCAATGAGCAGTTCTTC.

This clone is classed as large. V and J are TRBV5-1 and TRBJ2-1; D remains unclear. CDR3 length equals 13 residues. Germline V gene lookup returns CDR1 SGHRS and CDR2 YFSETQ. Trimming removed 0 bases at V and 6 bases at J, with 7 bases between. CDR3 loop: CASSLDLANEQFF. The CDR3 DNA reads TGCGCCAGCAGCTTGGATCTCGCCAATGAGCAGTTCTTC.

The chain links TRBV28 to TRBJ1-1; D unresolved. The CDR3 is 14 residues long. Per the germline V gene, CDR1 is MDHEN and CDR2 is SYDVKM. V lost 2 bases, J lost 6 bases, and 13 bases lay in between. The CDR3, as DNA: TGTGCCAGCAGTTTAGAATATTGGGGTGCTGAAGCTTTCTTT. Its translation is CASSLEYWGAEAFF.

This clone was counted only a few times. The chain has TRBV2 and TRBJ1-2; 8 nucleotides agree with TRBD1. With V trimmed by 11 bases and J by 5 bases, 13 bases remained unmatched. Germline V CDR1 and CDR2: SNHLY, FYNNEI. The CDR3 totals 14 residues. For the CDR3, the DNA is TGTGCCTCTATTGAGACAGGGGCCGGGTATGGCTACACCTTC. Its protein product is CASIETGAGYGYTF.